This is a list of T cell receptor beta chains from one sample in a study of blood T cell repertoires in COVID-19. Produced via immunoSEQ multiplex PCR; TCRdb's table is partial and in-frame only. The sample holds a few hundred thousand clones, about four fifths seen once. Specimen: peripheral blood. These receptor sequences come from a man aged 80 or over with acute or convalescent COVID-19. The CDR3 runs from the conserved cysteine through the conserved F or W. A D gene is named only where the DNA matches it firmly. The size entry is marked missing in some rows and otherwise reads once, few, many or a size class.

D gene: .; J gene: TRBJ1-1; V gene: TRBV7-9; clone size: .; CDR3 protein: CASSLRETEAFF; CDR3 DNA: TGTGCCAGCAGCCTTAGGGAGACTGAAGCTTTCTTT
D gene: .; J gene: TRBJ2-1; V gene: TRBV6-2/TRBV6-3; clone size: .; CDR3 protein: CASSYRAGYNEQFF; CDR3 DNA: TGTGCCAGCAGTTATCGGGCGGGGTACAATGAGCAGTTCTTC
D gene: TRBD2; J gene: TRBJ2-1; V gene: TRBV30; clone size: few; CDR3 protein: CAWSSTSGRRNEQFF; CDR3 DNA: TGTGCCTGGAGTTCGACTAGCGGGAGGAGGAATGAGCAGTTCTTC
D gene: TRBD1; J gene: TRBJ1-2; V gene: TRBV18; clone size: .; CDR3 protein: CASSPGTGINYGYTF; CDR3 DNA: TGTGCCAGCTCACCGGGGACAGGGATTAACTATGGCTACACCTTC
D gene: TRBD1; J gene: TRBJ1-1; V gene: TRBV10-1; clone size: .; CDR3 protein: CASSPTGMNTEAFF; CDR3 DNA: TGCGCCAGCAGCCCGACAGGGATGAACACTGAAGCTTTCTTT
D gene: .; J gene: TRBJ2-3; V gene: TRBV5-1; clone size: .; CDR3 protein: CASSIKPPTDTQYF; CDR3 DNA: TGCGCCAGCAGCATCAAGCCTCCCACAGATACGCAGTATTTT
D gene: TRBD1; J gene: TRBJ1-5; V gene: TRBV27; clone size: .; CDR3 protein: CASRMTGGNQPQHF; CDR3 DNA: TGTGCCAGCAGAATGACAGGGGGCAATCAGCCCCAGCATTTT
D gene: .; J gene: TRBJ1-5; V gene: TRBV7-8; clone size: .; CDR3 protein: CASSLALGSNQPQHF; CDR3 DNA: TGTGCCAGCAGCTTAGCGCTAGGAAGCAATCAGCCCCAGCATTTT
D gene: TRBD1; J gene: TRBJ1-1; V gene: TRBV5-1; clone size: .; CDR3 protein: CASSWGQGTEAFF; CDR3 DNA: TGCGCCAGCAGCTGGGGACAGGGTACTGAAGCTTTCTTT
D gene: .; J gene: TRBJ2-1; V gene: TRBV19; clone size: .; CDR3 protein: CASSIGHEGNEQFF; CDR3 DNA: TGTGCCAGTAGTATAGGACACGAGGGCAATGAGCAGTTCTTC
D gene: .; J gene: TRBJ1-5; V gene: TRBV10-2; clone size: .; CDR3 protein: CASSDQGNQPQHF; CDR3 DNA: TGCGCCAGCAGTGATCAGGGGAATCAGCCCCAGCATTTT
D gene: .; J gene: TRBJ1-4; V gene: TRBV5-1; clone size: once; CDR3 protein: CASSLAGREGWEKLFF; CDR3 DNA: TGCGCCAGCAGCTTGGCCGGTAGGGAGGGCTGGGAAAAACTGTTTTTT
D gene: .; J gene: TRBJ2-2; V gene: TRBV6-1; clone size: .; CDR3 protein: CASSDGTGTVTGELFF; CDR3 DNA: TGTGCCAGCAGTGACGGGACTGGGACAGTCACCGGGGAGCTGTTTTTT